This T cell receptor (gamma chain) appears in the sequencing data of a study of gamma-delta T cells after stem cell transplantation. TCRdb re-analyzed the RT-PCR reads via CATT. The sample carries 1,100 or so gamma-chain clones, approximately 16% recorded once. J gave up 9 bases and V 0 bases, and 14 bases lay outside the gene matches. In germline, CDR1 is GITISATS, CDR2 ISYDGTV (reference sequence). The CDR3 runs to 15 residues. The source material was gamma-delta T cells. The chain has TRGV9 and TRGJ1 or TRGJ2. This TCR derives from a human donor. It is not recorded whose cells these are; they may come from a transplant donor. The CDR3 region is CALWEVIPSWGKKLF. The CDR3, as DNA: TGTGCCTTGTGGGAGGTGATTCCTAGTTGGGGTAAGAAACTCTTT.